This T cell receptor (beta chain) comes out of a study of shared clonotypes between healthy human individuals. Study results and limitations: Non-shared clonotypes showed lower generation probabilities than clonotypes common to all four donors. Naive subsets, compared against memory subsets, generally had larger estimated richness values.

Looked up from germline, CDR1 is SGHTA and CDR2 is FQGNSA. V shed 0 bases and J 8 bases; nucleotides not matched to a gene: 3. CDR3 length: 13 residues. About this clone itself: Its target is not known.

TCRdb keeps only in-frame clones here, not all; method: immunoSEQ multiplex PCR. The data contain more than 2,000,000 clones, more than 80% of them singletons. The material sequenced was naive CD4+ T cells from PBMCs. Sample subset: CD45RA+ positively selected. The TCR comes from a young man in good health. Some clones in this sample may be carry-over from other donors' samples. The chain uses TRBV7-2 and TRBJ1-2, with TRBD1 identical over 7 bases. The DNA for the CDR3 is TGTGCCAGCAGCTTAGCAACAGGGGTGGGCTACACCTTC. Residues: CASSLATGVGYTF.